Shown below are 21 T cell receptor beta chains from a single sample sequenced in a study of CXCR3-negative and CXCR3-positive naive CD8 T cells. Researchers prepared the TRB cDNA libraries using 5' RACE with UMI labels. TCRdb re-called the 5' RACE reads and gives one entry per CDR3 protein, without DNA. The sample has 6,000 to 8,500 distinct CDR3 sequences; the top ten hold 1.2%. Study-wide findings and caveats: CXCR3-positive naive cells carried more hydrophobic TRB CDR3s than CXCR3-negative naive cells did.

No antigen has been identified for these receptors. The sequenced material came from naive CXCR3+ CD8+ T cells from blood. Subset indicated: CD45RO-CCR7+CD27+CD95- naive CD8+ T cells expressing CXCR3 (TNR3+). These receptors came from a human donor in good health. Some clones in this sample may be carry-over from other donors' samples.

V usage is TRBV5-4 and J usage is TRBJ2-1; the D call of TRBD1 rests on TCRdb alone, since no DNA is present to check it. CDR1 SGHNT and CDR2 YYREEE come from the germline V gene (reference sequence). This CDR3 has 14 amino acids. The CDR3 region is CASSLVPGDNEQFF.

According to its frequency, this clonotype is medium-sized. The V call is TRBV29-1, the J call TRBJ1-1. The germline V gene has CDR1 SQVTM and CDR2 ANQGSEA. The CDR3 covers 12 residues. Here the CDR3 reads CSVRQGGTEAFF.

This CDR3 is CSPHRSGTEAFF. The V gene is TRBV29-1, the J gene TRBJ1-1. There are 12 residues in the CDR3. The germline gives CDR1 SQVTM, CDR2 ANQGSEA.

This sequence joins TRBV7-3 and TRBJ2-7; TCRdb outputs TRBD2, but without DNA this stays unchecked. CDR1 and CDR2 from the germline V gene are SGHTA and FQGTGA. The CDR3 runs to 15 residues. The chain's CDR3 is CASSLERETLYEQYF.

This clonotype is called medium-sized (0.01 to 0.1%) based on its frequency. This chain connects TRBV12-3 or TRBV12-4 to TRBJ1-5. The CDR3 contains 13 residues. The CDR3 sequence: CASSLAWNQPQHF.

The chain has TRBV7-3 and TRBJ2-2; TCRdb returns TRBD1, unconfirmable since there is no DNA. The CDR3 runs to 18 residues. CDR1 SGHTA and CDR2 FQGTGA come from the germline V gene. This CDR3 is CASSLRGPRAEIGGELFF.

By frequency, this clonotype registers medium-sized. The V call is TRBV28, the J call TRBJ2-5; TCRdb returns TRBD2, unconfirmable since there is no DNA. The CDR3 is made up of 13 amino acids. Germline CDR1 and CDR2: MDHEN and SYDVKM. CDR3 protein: CASSPGPQETQYF.

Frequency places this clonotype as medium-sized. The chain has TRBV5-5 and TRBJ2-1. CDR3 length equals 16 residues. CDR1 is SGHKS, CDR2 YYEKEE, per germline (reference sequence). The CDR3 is CASSLESPSSYNEQFF.

This CDR3 reads CASRPRGENQPQHF. J is TRBJ1-5 and V is TRBV6-6; the D call of TRBD1 rests on TCRdb alone, since no DNA is present to check it. The CDR3 runs 14 residues. Per germline, CDR1 MNHNY and CDR2 SVGAGI (reference sequence).

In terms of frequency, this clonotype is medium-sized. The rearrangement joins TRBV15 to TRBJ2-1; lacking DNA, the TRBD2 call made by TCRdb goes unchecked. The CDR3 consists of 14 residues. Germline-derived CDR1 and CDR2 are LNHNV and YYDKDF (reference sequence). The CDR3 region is CATSTVSGGAEQFF.

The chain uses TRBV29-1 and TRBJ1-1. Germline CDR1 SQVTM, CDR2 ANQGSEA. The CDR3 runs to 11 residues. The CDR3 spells CSVEYGTEAFF.

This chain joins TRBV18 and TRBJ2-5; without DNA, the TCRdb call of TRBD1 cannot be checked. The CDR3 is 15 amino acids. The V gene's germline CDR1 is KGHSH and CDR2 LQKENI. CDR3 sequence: CASSPGTALPETQYF. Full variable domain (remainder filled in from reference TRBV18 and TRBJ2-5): NAGVMQNPRHLVRRRGQEARLRCSPMKGHSHVYWYRQLPEEGLKFMVYLQKENIIDESGMPKERFSAEFPKEGPSILRIQQVVRGDSAAYFCASSPGTALPETQYFGPGTRLLVL.

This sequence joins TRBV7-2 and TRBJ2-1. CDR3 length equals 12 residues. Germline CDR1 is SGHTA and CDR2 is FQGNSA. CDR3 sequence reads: CASSLGSNEQFF. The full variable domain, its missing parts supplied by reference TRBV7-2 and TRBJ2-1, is GAGVSQSPSNKVTEKGKDVELRCDPISGHTALYWYRQSLGQGLEFLIYFQGNSAPDKSGLPSDRFSAERTGGSVSTLTIQRTQQEDSAVYLCASSLGSNEQFFGPGTRLTVL.

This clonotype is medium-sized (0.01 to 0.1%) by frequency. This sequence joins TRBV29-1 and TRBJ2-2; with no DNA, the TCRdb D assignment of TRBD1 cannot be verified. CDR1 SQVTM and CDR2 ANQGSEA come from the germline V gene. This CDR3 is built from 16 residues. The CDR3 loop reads CSVEDPGHVYPGELFF.

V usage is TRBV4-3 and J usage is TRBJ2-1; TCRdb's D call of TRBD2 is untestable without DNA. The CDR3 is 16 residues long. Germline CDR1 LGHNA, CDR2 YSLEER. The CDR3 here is CASSQESSGRADEQFF.

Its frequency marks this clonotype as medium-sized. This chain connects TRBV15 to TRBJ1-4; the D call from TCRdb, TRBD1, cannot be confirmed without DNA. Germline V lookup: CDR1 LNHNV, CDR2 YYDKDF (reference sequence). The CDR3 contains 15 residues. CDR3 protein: CATSRDRSRGEKLFF.

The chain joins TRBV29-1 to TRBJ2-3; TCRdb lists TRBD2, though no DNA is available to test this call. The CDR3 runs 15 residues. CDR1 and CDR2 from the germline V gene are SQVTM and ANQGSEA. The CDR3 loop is CSVERERQSTDTQYF.

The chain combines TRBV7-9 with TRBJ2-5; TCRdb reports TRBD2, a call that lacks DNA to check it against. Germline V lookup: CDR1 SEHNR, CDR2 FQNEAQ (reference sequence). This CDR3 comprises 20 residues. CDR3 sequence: CASSLFRLAGGDRSLETQYF.

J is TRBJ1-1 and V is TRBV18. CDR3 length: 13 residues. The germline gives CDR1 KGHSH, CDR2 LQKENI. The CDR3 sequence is CASSRVGNTEAFF.

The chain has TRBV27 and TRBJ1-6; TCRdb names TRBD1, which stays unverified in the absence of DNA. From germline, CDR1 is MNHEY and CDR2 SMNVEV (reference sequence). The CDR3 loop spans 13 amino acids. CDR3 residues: CASSIHRNSPLHF.

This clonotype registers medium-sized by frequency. The chain's CDR3 is CSALGTEGYGYTF. The chain couples TRBV20-1 to TRBJ1-2; no DNA is available, so the TRBD1 call from TCRdb remains unchecked. CDR3 length: 13 amino acids. The germline gives CDR1 DFQATT, CDR2 SNEGSKA (reference sequence).